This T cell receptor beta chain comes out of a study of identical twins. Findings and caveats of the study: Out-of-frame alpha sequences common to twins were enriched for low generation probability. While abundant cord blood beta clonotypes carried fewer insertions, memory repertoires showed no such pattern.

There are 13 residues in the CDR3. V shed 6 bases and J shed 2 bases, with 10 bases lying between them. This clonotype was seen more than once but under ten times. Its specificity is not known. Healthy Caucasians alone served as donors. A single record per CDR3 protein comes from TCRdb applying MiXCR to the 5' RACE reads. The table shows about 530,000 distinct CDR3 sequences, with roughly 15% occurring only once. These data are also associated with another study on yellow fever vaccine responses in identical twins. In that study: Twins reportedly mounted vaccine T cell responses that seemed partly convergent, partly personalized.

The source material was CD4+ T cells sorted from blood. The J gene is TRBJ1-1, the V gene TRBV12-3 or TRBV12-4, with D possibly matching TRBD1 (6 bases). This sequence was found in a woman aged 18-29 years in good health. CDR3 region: CASRQGINTEAFF. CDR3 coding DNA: TGTGCCAGCAGGCAGGGGATCAACACTGAAGCTTTCTTT.